These 32 T cell receptor beta chains originate from one sample sequenced in a study of OX40 agonist ivuxolimab in advanced cancers. Repertoires were generated with immunoSEQ multiplex PCR, while TCRdb's copy carries only in-frame clones and drops some. Among 11,000 to 15,000 clones, roughly 77% were seen once, and the ten largest hold around 29%. Sequenced material: CD4+ or CD8+ T cells sorted from blood, taken in a trial of the OX40 agonist ivuxolimab. The receptor source for this set is an adult with an advanced solid tumor such as melanoma, head and neck, liver or kidney cancer.

This chain links TRBV5-5 with TRBJ1-3; 10 positions match TRBD1. V lost 7 bases to trimming and J lost 2 bases; unmatched junction nucleotides: 3. CDR1 SGHKS and CDR2 YYEKEE come from the germline V gene (reference sequence). CDR3 length: 14 residues. The CDR3 DNA is TGTGCCAGCCTAGACAGGGGGCCTGGAAACACCATATATTTT. This codes for CASLDRGPGNTIYF.

The rearrangement joins TRBV6-4 to TRBJ1-2; the D gene is possibly TRBD1 (6 bases). The germline CDR1 and CDR2 sequences are MRHNA and SNTAGT. Between the trimmed V and J ends, which lost 8 bases and 2 bases, there was a span of 18 bases. The CDR3 has 15 amino acids. The CDR3 region is CASQGGYQINYGYTF. The DNA for the CDR3 is TGTGCCAGCCAAGGGGGGTATCAGATAAACTATGGCTACACCTTC.

The rearrangement uses TRBV7-9 and TRBJ2-6; D is perhaps TRBD1 (5 bases). The CDR3 totals 17 residues. From germline, CDR1 is SEHNR and CDR2 FQNEAQ (reference sequence). V dropped 5 bases and J dropped 0 bases, with 14 bases sitting between them. The CDR3: CASSELDSSSGANVLTF. The CDR3 DNA is TGTGCCAGCAGCGAGCTTGACAGCTCCTCTGGGGCCAACGTCCTGACTTTC.

The chain carries TRBV6-6 and TRBJ2-3; D is undetermined. V was shortened by 6 bases and J by 0 bases, with 7 bases between the two germline ends. This CDR3 spans 13 amino acids. CDR1 and CDR2 from the germline V gene are MNHNY and SVGAGI (reference sequence). This chain's CDR3 is CASRGLSTDTQYF. CDR3 coding DNA: TGTGCCAGCAGGGGGTTGAGCACAGATACGCAGTATTTT.

This clone was counted a few times. The CDR3 loop is CASSKWYSYEQYF. Here the CDR3 DNA reads TGTGCCAGCAGCAAGTGGTACAGCTACGAGCAGTACTTC. The chain combines TRBV11-2 with TRBJ2-7; unclear D gene. The CDR3 contains 13 residues. Trimming took off 5 bases at V and 3 bases at J, with 11 bases between the two ends. Germline CDR1 is SGHAT and CDR2 is FQNNGV.

J is TRBJ1-1 and V is TRBV7-9; D gene unclear. Trimming pared 1 base from V and 5 bases from J, leaving 5 bases between. The CDR3 length is 12 residues. CDR1 and CDR2 from the germline V gene are SEHNR and FQNEAQ (reference sequence). CDR3 sequence reads: CASSLVITEAFF. In DNA form, the CDR3 reads TGTGCCAGCAGCTTAGTGATAACTGAAGCTTTCTTT. Complete variable domain (other parts from reference TRBV7-9 and TRBJ1-1): DTGVSQNPRHKITKRGQNVTFRCDPISEHNRLYWYRQTLGQGPEFLTYFQNEAQLEKSRLLSDRFSAERPKGSFSTLEIQRTEQGDSAMYLCASSLVITEAFFGQGTRLTVV.

This clone is medium-sized (0.01 to 0.1%). V gene TRBV4-2 combines with J gene TRBJ1-3; no clear D. The V end lost 1 base, the J end lost 0 bases, and 10 bases lay between the germline ends. Germline CDR1 LGHNA, CDR2 YNFKEQ. This CDR3 comprises 16 residues. CDR3 in amino acids: CASSQAERFSGNTIYF. The DNA for the CDR3 is TGTGCCAGCAGCCAAGCCGAGAGATTCTCTGGAAACACCATATATTTT.

The gene calls are TRBV15 and TRBJ2-7; no clear D. The length of the CDR3 is 13 residues. V was trimmed by 1 base and J by 1 base, leaving 5 bases between them. Per the germline V gene, CDR1 is LNHNV and CDR2 is YYDKDF (reference sequence). The CDR3 loop reads CATSRGESYEQYF. CDR3 bases: TGTGCCACCAGCAGAGGGGAATCCTACGAGCAGTACTTC.

V is TRBV6-1 and J is TRBJ2-1; 8 bases are shared with TRBD2. The CDR3 is 14 amino acids. The V and J ends lost 7 bases and 2 bases, in that order; junction bases with no gene match: 4. Germline V gene data show CDR1 as MNHNS and CDR2 as SASEGT. The CDR3 here is CASISGEAYNEQFF. The CDR3 region has the DNA TGTGCCAGCATTAGCGGGGAGGCCTACAATGAGCAGTTCTTC.

V and J are TRBV29-1 and TRBJ2-6; possibly TRBD1 for D (6 bases). Trimming pared 4 bases from V and 0 bases from J, leaving 10 bases between. Germline V gives CDR1 SQVTM, CDR2 ANQGSEA. The CDR3 has 15 residues. The CDR3 sequence is CSVVTGSSGANVLTF. The CDR3 DNA is TGCAGCGTTGTGACAGGCTCCTCTGGGGCCAACGTCCTGACTTTC. Together with reference TRBV29-1 and TRBJ2-6, the CDR3 gives the full variable domain: SAVISQKPSRDICQRGTSLTIQCQVDSQVTMMFWYRQQPGQSLTLIATANQGSEATYESGFVIDKFPISRPNLTFSTLTVSNMSPEDSSIYLCSVVTGSSGANVLTFGAGSRLTVL.

This rearrangement joins TRBV30 to TRBJ2-2; D assignment may be TRBD1 or TRBD2 (5 bases each). Trimming cost V 3 bases and J 3 bases, with 8 bases left between them. This CDR3 spans 13 amino acids. Germline V gene sequence: CDR1 GTSNPN, CDR2 SVGIG (reference sequence). The CDR3 is CAWSGTYTGELFF. CDR3 sequence (DNA): TGTGCCTGGAGCGGGACCTACACCGGGGAGCTGTTTTTT. The complete variable domain, with remaining parts taken from reference TRBV30 and TRBJ2-2, reads SQTIHQWPATLVQPVGSPLSLECTVEGTSNPNLYWYRQAAGRGLQLLFYSVGIGQISSEVPQNLSASRPQDRQFILSSKKLLLSDSGFYLCAWSGTYTGELFFGEGSRLTVL.

Judged by abundance, this clone is medium-sized (0.01 to 0.1%). The chain is built from TRBV30 and TRBJ2-7, with 11 bases matching TRBD1. CDR1 is GTSNPN and CDR2 is SVGIG in the germline V gene (reference sequence). This CDR3 contains 14 residues. Losses at the gene ends were 0 bases for V and 4 bases for J; bases not matched to a gene: 2. As DNA, the CDR3 is TGTGCCTGGAGTGTAGGGACAGGGGGTTACGAGCAGTACTTC. Translation: CAWSVGTGGYEQYF.

V and J are TRBV19 and TRBJ2-2; 12 bases map to TRBD2. V was pared by 7 bases and J by 5 bases, with 23 bases of the junction left unmatched. Germline CDR1 and CDR2: LNHDA and SQIVND (reference sequence). This CDR3 has 21 amino acids. CDR3 region: CASNYKVGLGLAGIVTGELFF. CDR3 in DNA: TGTGCCAGTAACTACAAAGTCGGGCTGGGACTAGCGGGTATCGTGACCGGGGAGCTGTTTTTT.

The rearrangement links TRBV6-1 to TRBJ1-2; unclear D gene. Germline CDR1 is MNHNS and CDR2 is SASEGT. CDR3 length equals 11 residues. V was shortened by 0 bases and J by 8 bases, with 4 bases between the two germline ends. This CDR3 reads CASSEARGYTF. CDR3 bases: TGTGCCAGCAGTGAAGCGCGCGGCTACACCTTC.

This chain joins TRBV5-5 and TRBJ1-5; 7 positions agree with TRBD1. The CDR3 runs to 15 residues. V lost 4 bases, J lost 2 bases, and 6 bases stayed unmatched. Germline CDR1 and CDR2: SGHKS and YYEKEE (reference sequence). The CDR3 bases are TGTGCCAGCAGCCAAGACAGGGCAGGCAATCAGCCCCAGCATTTT. It specifies CASSQDRAGNQPQHF.

This CDR3 reads CASSPGRVGNTIYF. As DNA, the CDR3 is TGTGCCAGCAGCCCCGGCAGGGTCGGAAACACCATATATTTT. This rearrangement joins TRBV28 to TRBJ1-3; weak D call: TRBD1 (5 bases). The CDR3 has 14 amino acids. Trimming removed 6 bases at V and 4 bases at J, with 13 bases between. CDR1 and CDR2 (germline): MDHEN, SYDVKM. The entire variable domain, with the rest obtained from reference TRBV28 and TRBJ1-3, is as follows: DVKVTQSSRYLVKRTGEKVFLECVQDMDHENMFWYRQDPGLGLRLIYFSYDVKMKEKGDIPEGYSVSREKKERFSLILESASTNQTSMYLCASSPGRVGNTIYFGEGSWLTVV.

The chain has TRBV5-1 and TRBJ2-1; 12 bases map to TRBD2. Losses at the gene ends were 2 bases for V and 1 base for J; bases not matched to a gene: 7. Germline V gives CDR1 SGHRS, CDR2 YFSETQ. The CDR3 runs to 18 residues. The DNA for the CDR3 is TGCGCCAGCAGCTTAGGACTAGCGGGACAGGAATCCTACAATGAGCAGTTCTTC. Protein product: CASSLGLAGQESYNEQFF.

CDR3 residues: CASSLVEVKPYNEQFF. In nucleotides, the CDR3 is TGTGCCAGCAGCTTAGTGGAGGTCAAGCCCTACAATGAGCAGTTCTTC. The chain has TRBV13 and TRBJ2-1; maybe TRBD2 (5 bases). V lost 1 base and J lost 2, with 12 bases in between. CDR1 and CDR2 (germline): PRHDT, FYEKMQ (reference sequence). The CDR3 totals 16 residues.

This clone is a singleton in its sample. The V and J genes are TRBV28 and TRBJ1-1; 7 bases map to TRBD1. Trimming took 8 bases from V and 5 from J; bases not matched to a gene: 8. The CDR3 extends over 13 amino acids. In germline, CDR1 is MDHEN, CDR2 SYDVKM. In DNA form, the CDR3 reads TGTGCCAGCGGATCAGGGGGACTAACTGAAGCTTTCTTT. Translated, it gives CASGSGGLTEAFF.

This chain joins TRBV7-9 and TRBJ1-5; D uncertain. V was trimmed by 2 bases and J by 4 bases, leaving 9 bases between them. The CDR3 has 14 amino acids. Germline lookup yields CDR1 SEHNR and CDR2 FQNEAQ (reference sequence). CDR3 in amino acids: CASSLPGVNQPQHF. Here the CDR3 DNA reads TGTGCCAGCAGCTTACCGGGTGTGAATCAGCCCCAGCATTTT.

J is TRBJ2-7 and V is TRBV29-1, with D perhaps being TRBD1 or TRBD2 (5 bases each). This CDR3 has 13 residues. V was shortened by 1 base and J by 4 bases, with 11 bases between the two germline ends. Germline V gives CDR1 SQVTM, CDR2 ANQGSEA. CDR3 in amino acids: CSVEGGTTYEQYF. CDR3 DNA: TGCAGCGTTGAAGGAGGGACGACTTACGAGCAGTACTTC.

This chain joins TRBV19 and TRBJ1-5; tentative D call: TRBD1 (6 bases). The CDR3 runs 16 residues. Germline V gene sequence: CDR1 LNHDA, CDR2 SQIVND (reference sequence). V dropped 3 bases and J dropped 2 bases, with 14 bases sitting between them. The CDR3 reads CASSIGRGGGNQPQHF. The CDR3 DNA reads TGTGCCAGTAGTATTGGGAGGGGGGGAGGCAATCAGCCCCAGCATTTT. Full variable domain (remainder filled in from reference TRBV19 and TRBJ1-5): DGGITQSPKYLFRKEGQNVTLSCEQNLNHDAMYWYRQDPGQGLRLIYYSQIVNDFQKGDIAEGYSVSREKKESFPLTVTSAQKNPTAFYLCASSIGRGGGNQPQHFGDGTRLSIL.

The sample holds one count of this clone. This sequence joins TRBV11-3 and TRBJ1-1; no clear D gene. CDR1 is SGHNT and CDR2 is YENEEA in the germline V gene. The V gene lost 4 bases and the J gene lost 5 bases, with 11 bases spanning the gap. The CDR3 totals 13 residues. CDR3 sequence: CASSWTSGTEAFF. The CDR3, as DNA: TGTGCCAGCAGCTGGACCAGCGGAACTGAAGCTTTCTTT.

The chain links TRBV29-1 to TRBJ2-7, with D possibly being TRBD2 (6 bases). V was trimmed by 4 bases and J by 3 bases, leaving 13 bases between them. In germline, CDR1 is SQVTM, CDR2 ANQGSEA. The CDR3 runs to 13 residues. The CDR3 protein is CSVGSGAFYEQYF. Here the CDR3 DNA reads TGCAGCGTTGGGTCGGGAGCGTTCTACGAGCAGTACTTC.

The CDR3 spells CASSNLGGGDTQYF. CDR3 bases: TGTGCCAGTAGTAACCTAGGGGGGGGAGATACGCAGTATTTT. The chain employs TRBV19 and TRBJ2-3, with a tentative D call TRBD2 (7 bases). The CDR3 totals 14 residues. Trimming left V 4 bases short and J 5 bases short, with 13 bases between. Germline CDR1 reads LNHDA; CDR2 reads SQIVND (reference sequence).

This clone has just a few counts. The DNA for the CDR3 is TGTGCCAGCAGCTCAAGCGGGAGTGGGTCCTACGAGCAGTACTTC. This encodes CASSSSGSGSYEQYF. This chain uses TRBV7-9 with TRBJ2-7, with 8 bases aligning to TRBD2. V was pared by 4 bases and J by 1 base, with 6 bases of the junction left unmatched. Germline lookup yields CDR1 SEHNR and CDR2 FQNEAQ (reference sequence). This CDR3 has 15 residues.

The chain couples TRBV7-3 to TRBJ2-1, with TRBD2 identical over 7 bases. The CDR3 loop spans 15 amino acids. Germline assignment: CDR1 SGHTA and CDR2 FQGTGA. J was trimmed by 3 bases and V by 5 bases; bases with no gene match: 7. CDR3 sequence: CASSPDSGIYNEQFF. In DNA, the CDR3 is TGTGCCAGCAGCCCTGACAGCGGGATCTACAATGAGCAGTTCTTC. The whole variable domain, remainder taken from reference TRBV7-3 and TRBJ2-1, is GAGVSQTPSNKVTEKGKYVELRCDPISGHTALYWYRQSLGQGPEFLIYFQGTGAADDSGLPNDRFFAVRPEGSVSTLKIQRTERGDSAVYLCASSPDSGIYNEQFFGPGTRLTVL.

This chain links TRBV12-5 with TRBJ1-2, with D perhaps matching TRBD1 (5 bases). Trimming took off 2 bases at V and 2 bases at J, with 15 bases between the two ends. The CDR3 totals 16 residues. Germline values: CDR1 LGHNT, CDR2 FRNRAP. The CDR3 DNA is TGTGCTAGTGGTTTGCCCCCCCCTTGGGGGAACTATGGCTACACCTTC. Protein: CASGLPPPWGNYGYTF.

The chain is built from TRBV11-2 and TRBJ1-2; no clear D. Germline loops: CDR1 SGHAT, CDR2 FQNNGV. V dropped 0 bases and J dropped 0 bases, with 8 bases sitting between them. The CDR3 has 15 residues. CDR3 DNA sequence: TGTGCCAGCAGCTTAGATTATTCAACTAACTATGGCTACACCTTC. This sequence encodes CASSLDYSTNYGYTF.

This chain joins TRBV6-5 and TRBJ1-2; possibly TRBD1 for D (5 bases). The germline V and J ends were trimmed by 0 bases and 7 bases, with 12 bases remaining between them. This CDR3 is 14 amino acids long. CDR1 is MNHEY, CDR2 SVGAGI, per germline. CDR3 residues: CASSYSTGGTGYTF. Written as DNA, the CDR3 is TGTGCCAGCAGTTACTCGACGGGGGGGACTGGCTACACCTTC.

This clone was found a few times. The chain joins TRBV7-2 to TRBJ2-7, with TRBD2 as a possible D gene (5 bases). The CDR3 totals 12 residues. Trimming left V 4 bases short and J 6 bases short, with 10 bases between. Germline assignment: CDR1 SGHTA and CDR2 FQGNSA. The chain's CDR3 is CASSYSGSEQYF. For the CDR3, the DNA is TGTGCCAGCAGCTACTCGGGAAGCGAGCAGTACTTC.

This clone was seen just once. The gene calls are TRBV27 and TRBJ2-5, with 7 bases fitting TRBD2. The last part of the DNA fits TRBJ2-7 better; the J call may be wrong. The CDR3 spans 15 residues. Looked up from germline, CDR1 is MNHEY and CDR2 is SMNVEV (reference sequence). This chain's CDR3 is CASSSSGGFPYEQYF. CDR3 coding DNA: TGTGCCAGCAGTTCCTCCGGGGGGTTTCCCTACGAGCAGTACTTC.